This is a list of T cell receptor beta chains from one sample in a study of CD8 T cells in ankylosing spondylitis. TCRdb reprocessed the 5' RACE reads with MiXCR, giving one entry per CDR3 protein. The repertoire holds some 30,000 distinct CDR3 sequences, with 30% as singletons. Source material: synovial fluid, either unsorted or a sorted T cell fraction (not recorded which). Every receptor here comes from a male donor with ankylosing spondylitis. CDR3s include the opening cysteine and the closing phenylalanine or tryptophan. A D gene is named only where the DNA matches it firmly. Clone size is shown for a subset of rows, as once, few, many or a class of expanded clone.

TRBJ1-2	-	TRBD1	TRBV2	CASSGRQGKEDYGYTF	TGTGCCAGCAGTGGCCGACAGGGGAAGGAGGACTATGGCTACACCTTC
TRBJ2-7	-	-	TRBV5-5	CASSLAGTPSYEQYF	TGTGCCAGCAGCCTTGCCGGGACACCTTCCTACGAGCAGTACTTC
TRBJ2-2	few	-	TRBV20-1	CSARGIGGSRTGELFF	TGCAGTGCTAGAGGAATAGGAGGGTCGCGGACCGGGGAGCTGTTTTTT
TRBJ2-1	-	TRBD2	TRBV6-5	CASSSAGGNEQFF	TGTGCCAGCAGTTCAGCGGGAGGGAATGAGCAGTTCTTC
TRBJ1-2	few	TRBD1	TRBV20-1	CSVIGDRGHNYGYTF	TGCAGTGTTATCGGAGACAGGGGGCATAACTATGGCTACACCTTC
TRBJ1-1	-	-	TRBV7-9	CASSFLNTEAFF	TGTGCCAGCAGCTTTTTGAACACTGAAGCTTTCTTT
TRBJ1-5	few	-	TRBV7-6	CASSLSPGEANQPQHF	TGTGCCAGCAGCTTATCGCCGGGCGAGGCCAATCAGCCCCAGCATTTT
TRBJ2-3	few	TRBD2	TRBV10-1	CASSDSRSGSGDTQYF	TGCGCCAGCAGTGATTCGCGGAGCGGGAGCGGAGATACGCAGTATTTT
TRBJ2-1	-	-	TRBV11-2	CASSLVPAPSSYNEQFF	TGTGCCAGCAGCTTAGTGCCAGCCCCTAGCTCCTACAATGAGCAGTTCTTC
TRBJ2-7	-	-	TRBV7-9	CASSLVRSYEQYF	TGTGCCAGCAGCTTAGTTCGCTCCTACGAGCAGTACTTC
TRBJ1-1	few	TRBD1	TRBV20-1	CSAPNRGRNTEAFF	TGCAGTGCACCGAACAGGGGTCGGAACACTGAAGCTTTCTTT
TRBJ2-2	few	-	TRBV28	CASSSGRGGHTGELFF	TGTGCCAGCAGTTCTGGACGTGGGGGTCACACCGGGGAGCTGTTTTTT
TRBJ2-7	-	-	TRBV15	CATSRARDVSYEQYF	TGTGCCACCAGCAGAGCCAGGGACGTCTCCTACGAGCAGTACTTC
TRBJ2-1	-	TRBD2	TRBV7-9	CASSLLGTSGMGNEQFF	TGTGCCAGCAGCCTTCTCGGGACTAGCGGGATGGGGAATGAGCAGTTCTTC
TRBJ1-2	-	-	TRBV30	CAWRHRVNYGYTF	TGTGCCTGGAGACACAGGGTTAACTATGGCTACACCTTC
TRBJ2-3	many	-	TRBV5-5	CASSLNPPWGRTDTQYF	TGTGCCAGCAGCTTGAATCCTCCGTGGGGGAGAACAGATACGCAGTATTTT
TRBJ1-1	-	-	TRBV5-1	CASSLNTEAFF	TGCGCCAGCAGCTTGAACACTGAAGCTTTCTTT
TRBJ2-2	-	-	TRBV12-3/TRBV12-4	CASTHGLATGELFF	TGTGCCAGCACCCATGGGCTAGCGACCGGGGAGCTGTTTTTT
TRBJ1-2	few	-	TRBV7-8	CASSLRTVESLINYGYTF	TGTGCCAGCAGCTTAAGGACAGTCGAAAGTCTTATTAACTATGGCTACACCTTC
TRBJ1-2	-	TRBD1	TRBV9	CASSMEQGSWYGYTF	TGTGCCAGCAGCATGGAACAGGGGTCCTGGTATGGCTACACCTTC
TRBJ2-1	many	-	TRBV5-1	CASSFNGDNEQFF	TGCGCCAGCAGCTTCAACGGTGACAATGAGCAGTTCTTC
TRBJ2-3	-	-	TRBV12-3/TRBV12-4	CASSFPLDREAAGLTDTQYF	TGTGCCAGCAGTTTCCCCCTGGACAGGGAGGCAGCGGGGCTCACAGATACGCAGTATTTT
TRBJ2-2	few	TRBD2	TRBV11-2	CASSFSGRNTGELFF	TGTGCCAGCAGCTTTAGCGGGAGGAACACCGGGGAGCTGTTTTTT
TRBJ1-5	few	-	TRBV21-1	CASSKQDRGGNQPQHF	TGTGCCAGCAGCAAACAGGACAGGGGTGGCAATCAGCCCCAGCATTTT
TRBJ2-7	-	-	TRBV5-1	CASSWAVAYEQYF	TGCGCCAGCAGTTGGGCAGTTGCCTACGAGCAGTACTTC
TRBJ2-1	few	TRBD2	TRBV11-1	CASSTLTSGRPRSYNEQFF	TGTGCCAGCAGCACGTTGACTAGCGGGAGGCCCCGCTCCTACAATGAGCAGTTCTTC
TRBJ2-7	-	-	TRBV19	CASSALEGLAYEQYF	TGTGCCAGTAGTGCATTGGAGGGGTTGGCCTACGAGCAGTACTTC
TRBJ2-3	-	-	TRBV7-9	CASSSGTCSSTDTQYF	TGTGCCAGCAGCTCCGGGACTTGCTCTAGCACAGATACGCAGTATTTT
TRBJ2-1	many	TRBD2	TRBV20-1	CSARPMTSDEQFF	TGCAGTGCTAGACCAATGACTAGCGATGAGCAGTTCTTC
TRBJ2-5	-	-	TRBV24-1	CATSDYRDIETQYF	TGTGCCACCAGTGATTACCGGGACATAGAGACCCAGTACTTC
TRBJ2-1	few	TRBD2	TRBV5-1	CASSPLLAGEAEQFF	TGCGCCAGCAGCCCCTTACTAGCGGGAGAAGCTGAGCAGTTCTTC
TRBJ2-7	-	-	TRBV6-2/TRBV6-3	CASSYRTNSAYEQYF	TGTGCCAGCAGTTACCGGACTAACTCAGCCTACGAGCAGTACTTC
TRBJ2-1	few	TRBD2	TRBV12-3/TRBV12-4	CASSFGLAGLRGEQFF	TGTGCCAGCAGTTTTGGACTAGCGGGCCTGAGGGGTGAGCAGTTCTTC
TRBJ2-7	many	-	TRBV20-1	CSAPGTWDYEQYF	TGCAGTGCCCCCGGGACTTGGGACTACGAGCAGTACTTC
TRBJ1-1	once	-	TRBV28	CASSFSISTFF	TGTGCCAGCAGTTTCAGTATTTCTACTTTCTTT
TRBJ2-2	few	-	TRBV6-2/TRBV6-3	CASNGLQLSNTGELFF	TGTGCCAGCAATGGGTTACAGCTATCGAACACCGGGGAGCTGTTTTTT
TRBJ1-3	-	-	TRBV19	CASSIKAESGNTIYF	TGTGCCAGTAGTATAAAGGCAGAATCTGGAAACACCATATATTTT
TRBJ2-3	few	TRBD2	TRBV29-1	CSVRPRAGGADTQYF	TGCAGCGTCAGACCAAGAGCGGGAGGCGCAGATACGCAGTATTTT
TRBJ2-7	many	-	TRBV7-9	CASSRALDFSYEQYF	TGTGCCAGCAGCCGTGCATTGGACTTTTCCTACGAGCAGTACTTC
TRBJ2-3	few	-	TRBV24-1	CATSEDPRPDTQYF	TGTGCCACCAGTGAAGACCCCCGACCAGATACGCAGTATTTT
TRBJ2-2	-	-	TRBV7-9	CASSEWDRESDGELFF	TGTGCCAGCAGCGAATGGGATAGGGAAAGTGACGGGGAGCTGTTTTTT
TRBJ1-1	-	-	TRBV5-1	CASSFRILNTEAFF	TGCGCCAGCAGCTTTCGGATCTTGAACACTGAAGCTTTCTTT
TRBJ2-4	many	TRBD2	TRBV7-8	CASSLSLAGGNIQYF	TGTGCCAGCAGCTTAAGTCTAGCGGGAGGGAACATTCAGTACTTC
TRBJ2-3	few	-	TRBV5-1	CASSPNGGAGDTQYF	TGCGCCAGCAGCCCGAATGGGGGAGCGGGTGATACGCAGTATTTT
TRBJ2-1	many	TRBD2	TRBV6-1	CASGVAGGSNEQFF	TGTGCCAGCGGGGTAGCGGGAGGAAGCAATGAGCAGTTCTTC
TRBJ2-7	-	-	TRBV20-1	CSARVRDLAYEQYF	TGCAGTGCTAGAGTGAGAGACTTAGCCTACGAGCAGTACTTC